This record covers a single TCR beta chain. Its cognate antigen is unknown. The data were taken from a study of cytomegalovirus exposure and HLA in healthy donors. Points from the study as a whole: Analysis was performed later, and it showed HLA-associated TCR beta chains to be more clonally expanded than equally common others.

With V trimmed by 1 base and J by 5 bases, 6 bases remained unmatched. There are 16 residues in the CDR3. Germline V lookup: CDR1 SGHDT, CDR2 YYEEEE. The PCR ran on 60 Vbeta and 13 Jbeta primers. Libraries were prepared by immunoSEQ multiplex PCR; TCRdb keeps only in-frame clonotypes and omits some of them. The profile shows approximately 120,000 clones, 70% to 80% of them singletons. The receptor was derived from a human donor in good health. The sequenced sample consisted of PBMCs. The rearrangement uses TRBV5-6 and TRBJ2-2; the match to TRBD1 covers 9 bases. This CDR3 is CASSLWDRVKTGELFF. Here the CDR3 DNA reads TGTGCCAGCAGCTTGTGGGACAGGGTAAAGACCGGGGAGCTGTTTTTT.